These T cell receptor beta chains were read from a single sample in a study of Graves' ophthalmopathy and Graves' hyperthyroidism. TCRdb reprocessed the multiplex PCR reads with MiXCR, giving one entry per CDR3 protein. Among around 340,000 distinct CDR3 sequences, 15% to 20% were seen once, and the ten largest hold about 12%. Material for sequencing was peripheral blood. The receptors shown here come from an adult man with Graves' ophthalmopathy. Both conserved end residues are part of each CDR3. Each record gives: D gene, V gene, clone size, J gene, CDR3 DNA, CDR3 protein. The D gene is left open where the match is weak. Size is omitted from some rows. Given values are once, few, many or a class for expanded clones.

d_gene: TRBD2; v_gene: TRBV30; abundance: many; j_gene: TRBJ2-2; CDR3nt: TGTGCCTGGAGTAGCACTAGCGGGTATTGGGCCGGGGAGCTGTTTTTT; CDR3aa: CAWSSTSGYWAGELFF
d_gene: .; v_gene: TRBV12-3/TRBV12-4; abundance: many; j_gene: TRBJ2-7; CDR3nt: TGTGCCAGCAGCTTCAGCGGCCCCTCCGAGCAGTACTTC; CDR3aa: CASSFSGPSEQYF
d_gene: .; v_gene: TRBV20-1; abundance: .; j_gene: TRBJ2-5; CDR3nt: TGCAGTGCTAGAGTCCCGGCCGGGAAGACCCAGTACTTC; CDR3aa: CSARVPAGKTQYF
d_gene: .; v_gene: TRBV20-1; abundance: many; j_gene: TRBJ2-7; CDR3nt: TGCAGTGCTCCATTGCGCGAGCAGTACTTC; CDR3aa: CSAPLREQYF
d_gene: .; v_gene: TRBV20-1; abundance: many; j_gene: TRBJ2-2; CDR3nt: TGCAGTGCTAGGGGGGGGACAGTCGGGGAGCTGTTTTTT; CDR3aa: CSARGGTVGELFF
d_gene: TRBD1; v_gene: TRBV19; abundance: many; j_gene: TRBJ2-7; CDR3nt: TGTGCCAGTAGTATAGGAGGGACAGGTCTTGAGTTC; CDR3aa: CASSIGGTGLEF
d_gene: TRBD2; v_gene: TRBV6-5; abundance: many; j_gene: TRBJ2-5; CDR3nt: TGTGCCAGCAGTTACTTTGTGGCGGGGGGGCGGGAGACCCAGTACTTC; CDR3aa: CASSYFVAGGRETQYF
d_gene: .; v_gene: TRBV28; abundance: many; j_gene: TRBJ1-1; CDR3nt: TGTGCCAGCAGTTTATTGGGGAGGCCCGGCACTGAAGCTTTCTTT; CDR3aa: CASSLLGRPGTEAFF
d_gene: .; v_gene: TRBV25-1; abundance: many; j_gene: TRBJ1-1; CDR3nt: TGTGCCAGCAGTGTACACATGAACACTGAAGCTTTCTTT; CDR3aa: CASSVHMNTEAFF
d_gene: TRBD1; v_gene: TRBV19; abundance: many; j_gene: TRBJ1-5; CDR3nt: TGTGCCAGTAGCTTCGGGACAGGGGCTGTTCAGCCCCAGCATTTT; CDR3aa: CASSFGTGAVQPQHF
d_gene: .; v_gene: TRBV30; abundance: many; j_gene: TRBJ2-7; CDR3nt: TGTGCCTGGAGTCCTACAAGGACCTACGAGCAGTACTTC; CDR3aa: CAWSPTRTYEQYF
d_gene: .; v_gene: TRBV7-2; abundance: many; j_gene: TRBJ2-7; CDR3nt: TGTGCCAGCAGCTTCTACGTGGGGACACCCTACGAGCAGTACTTC; CDR3aa: CASSFYVGTPYEQYF
d_gene: .; v_gene: TRBV29-1; abundance: many; j_gene: TRBJ2-7; CDR3nt: TGCAGCGTCCATCTAGCGTGGAGCTCCTACGAGCAGTACTTC; CDR3aa: CSVHLAWSSYEQYF
d_gene: TRBD1; v_gene: TRBV20-1; abundance: few; j_gene: TRBJ1-5; CDR3nt: TGCAGTGCTAGAGACCAGGGGGCGGCTAGCAATCAGCCCCAGCATTTT; CDR3aa: CSARDQGAASNQPQHF
d_gene: .; v_gene: TRBV6-5; abundance: .; j_gene: TRBJ1-6; CDR3nt: TGTGCCAGCAGTTACTCGACCACCTCCGGGCCCCTCCACTTT; CDR3aa: CASSYSTTSGPLHF
d_gene: TRBD2; v_gene: TRBV6-5; abundance: many; j_gene: TRBJ2-5; CDR3nt: TGTGCCAGCAAACTAGCGGGGGTTACCACCCAGTACTTC; CDR3aa: CASKLAGVTTQYF
d_gene: .; v_gene: TRBV28; abundance: many; j_gene: TRBJ2-2; CDR3nt: TGTGCCAGCAGTCTCCCGGGACCCGGGGAGCTGTTTTTT; CDR3aa: CASSLPGPGELFF
d_gene: .; v_gene: TRBV20-1; abundance: many; j_gene: TRBJ2-5; CDR3nt: TGCAGTGCACCCCGGCTGGGGCAAGAGACCCAGTACTTC; CDR3aa: CSAPRLGQETQYF
d_gene: .; v_gene: TRBV3-1; abundance: many; j_gene: TRBJ2-7; CDR3nt: TGTGCCAGCAGTACGAGACTAATCCTAAACAGCGAGCAGTACTTC; CDR3aa: CASSTRLILNSEQYF
d_gene: .; v_gene: TRBV6-1; abundance: many; j_gene: TRBJ2-7; CDR3nt: TGTGCCAGCAGTCCCGTCCCCGGTCGGGCCGAGCAGTACTTC; CDR3aa: CASSPVPGRAEQYF
d_gene: TRBD1; v_gene: TRBV2; abundance: many; j_gene: TRBJ2-2; CDR3nt: TGTGCCAGCGGTTACAGGGGGCGTACCGGGGAGCTGTTTTTT; CDR3aa: CASGYRGRTGELFF
d_gene: .; v_gene: TRBV12-5; abundance: once; j_gene: TRBJ2-5; CDR3nt: TGTGCTAGTGGTTTGGTACCCTCGTGGGGGGAGACCCAGTACTTC; CDR3aa: CASGLVPSWGETQYF